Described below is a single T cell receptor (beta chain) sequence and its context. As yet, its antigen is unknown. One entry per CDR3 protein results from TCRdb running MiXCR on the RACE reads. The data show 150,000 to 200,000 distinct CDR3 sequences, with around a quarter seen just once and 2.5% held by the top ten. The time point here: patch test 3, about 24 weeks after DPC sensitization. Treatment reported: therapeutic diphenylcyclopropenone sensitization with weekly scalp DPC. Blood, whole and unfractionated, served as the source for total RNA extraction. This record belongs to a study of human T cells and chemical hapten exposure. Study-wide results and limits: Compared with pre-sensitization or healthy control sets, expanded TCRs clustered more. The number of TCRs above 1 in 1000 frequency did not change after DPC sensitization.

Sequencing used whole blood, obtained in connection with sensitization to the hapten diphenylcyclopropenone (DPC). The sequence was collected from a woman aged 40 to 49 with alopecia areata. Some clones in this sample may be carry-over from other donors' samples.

The CDR3 protein is CAISDDRAANEKLFF. In DNA form, the CDR3 reads TGTGCCATCAGTGACGACAGGGCGGCTAATGAAAAACTGTTTTTT. The chain uses TRBV10-3 and TRBJ1-4, with 7 nucleotides matching TRBD1. With 3 bases clipped from V and 3 bases from J, the junction kept 4 bases outside the gene matches. Germline V gene lookup returns CDR1 ENHRY and CDR2 SYGVKD. The CDR3 has 15 residues.